Listed here are 19 T cell receptor beta chains from one sample, sequenced in a study of Ad26.COV2.S vaccination and SARS-CoV-2 variants. Produced via immunoSEQ multiplex PCR; TCRdb's table is partial and in-frame only. The data show 300,000 to 500,000 clones, approximately 90% seen once. Sample treatment: over 15 received Ad26.COV2.S at low or high dose, single or two shots; about 5 received placebo; per-sample allocation not given. The samples were gathered on day 63 after the first injection of vaccine or placebo. The source material was peripheral blood, sampled in a trial of Ad26.COV2.S vaccine versus placebo. These receptors were obtained from a person aged 18-65 years who received the Ad26.COV2.S COVID-19 vaccine or a placebo.

The rearrangement uses TRBV5-1 and TRBJ2-7; 7 bases agree with TRBD1. With V trimmed by 3 bases and J by 2 bases, 8 bases remained unmatched. Germline assignment: CDR1 SGHRS and CDR2 YFSETQ. The CDR3 loop spans 15 amino acids. The CDR3 DNA is TGCGCCAGCAGCTCCTTGGGACAGACCCCCTACGAGCAGTACTTC. Translating gives CASSSLGQTPYEQYF.

This chain uses TRBV25-1 with TRBJ2-7, with 9 bases lining up with TRBD1. The germline V gene encodes CDR1 MGHDK and CDR2 SYGVNS. V lost 4 bases to trimming and J lost 2 bases; unmatched junction nucleotides: 12. The CDR3 contains 17 residues. This chain's CDR3 is CASSVLSSGTGTYEQYF. The DNA for the CDR3 is TGTGCCAGCAGTGTTCTGTCATCCGGGACAGGGACCTACGAGCAGTACTTC.

V usage is TRBV14 and J usage is TRBJ2-5; D call uncertain. The germline V and J ends were trimmed by 1 base and 5 bases, with 14 bases remaining between them. Germline assignment: CDR1 SGHDN and CDR2 FVKESK. This CDR3 contains 15 residues. In DNA, the CDR3 is TGTGCCAGCAGCCAAGGATCGAGGTCCTGGGAGACCCAGTACTTC. Residues: CASSQGSRSWETQYF.

The rearrangement joins TRBV4-3 to TRBJ2-1; TRBD2 matches 7 bases. The CDR3 spans 13 residues. Germline lookup yields CDR1 LGHNA and CDR2 YSLEER. V was clipped by 1 base and J by 10 bases; unmatched bases: 4. The CDR3 reads CASSQVGAGEQFF. CDR3 coding DNA: TGCGCCAGCAGCCAAGTTGGAGCGGGAGAGCAGTTCTTC.

The chain is built from TRBV14 and TRBJ2-3; 7 bases fit TRBD2. The germline V gene has CDR1 SGHDN and CDR2 FVKESK. This CDR3 comprises 17 residues. The V segment lost 4 bases and the J segment 3 bases; nucleotides outside the gene matches: 13. CDR3 in amino acids: CASSPSGRRGLTDTQYF. CDR3 nucleotides: TGTGCCAGCAGCCCTAGCGGTAGGCGGGGCCTAACAGATACGCAGTATTTT.

The chain uses TRBV6-5 and TRBJ2-5; D ambiguous. V lost 4 bases, J lost 0 bases, and 9 bases lay in between. The CDR3 totals 14 residues. The V gene's germline CDR1 is MNHEY and CDR2 SVGAGI. The CDR3 nucleotides are TGTGCCAGCAGTTCTAACAGACACCAAGAGACCCAGTACTTC. Its protein is CASSSNRHQETQYF.

The chain joins TRBV7-9 to TRBJ1-5; unclear D gene. V dropped 4 bases and J dropped 7 bases, with 8 bases sitting between them. Germline V lookup: CDR1 SEHNR, CDR2 FQNEAQ (reference sequence). This CDR3 comprises 12 residues. The CDR3 DNA is TGTGCCAGCAGCTCAGACTGGCAGCCCCAGCATTTT. Translated, it gives CASSSDWQPQHF.

The chain joins TRBV11-3 to TRBJ1-5; 7 bases are a match to TRBD1. The CDR3 extends over 18 amino acids. CDR1 SGHNT and CDR2 YENEEA come from the germline V gene. The trim removed 2 bases at V and 7 bases at J, leaving 17 bases unmatched. The CDR3 sequence: CASSLKTGLLNLRQPQHF. The DNA of the CDR3 is TGTGCCAGCAGCTTAAAGACAGGGTTACTCAATCTCCGGCAGCCCCAGCATTTT.

This chain uses TRBV5-4 with TRBJ1-4; D is unresolved. Germline values: CDR1 SGHNT, CDR2 YYREEE (reference sequence). The CDR3 contains 15 residues. V lost 4 bases to trimming and J lost 0 bases, with 10 bases between them. The CDR3 reads CASSVRTATNEKLFF. The CDR3 nucleotides read TGTGCCAGCAGCGTACGAACAGCAACTAATGAAAAACTGTTTTTT.

Comment on this clone: The same CDR3 is also encoded by other DNA sequences in this sample. V gene TRBV6-5 combines with J gene TRBJ2-5; the D gene could be TRBD1 or TRBD2 (6 bases each). The CDR3 contains 14 residues. Between the trimmed V and J ends, which lost 5 bases and 1 base, there was a span of 11 bases. Per germline, CDR1 MNHEY and CDR2 SVGAGI. In DNA form, the CDR3 reads TGTGCCAGCAGTCGAGGGGGGAGCCAAGAGACCCAGTACTTC. Its translation: CASSRGGSQETQYF.

V is TRBV4-1 and J is TRBJ1-1; a weak D match, TRBD1 (5 bases). V was clipped by 2 bases and J by 5 bases, with 15 bases between them. The length of the CDR3 is 15 residues. Per the germline V gene, CDR1 is MGHRA and CDR2 is YSYEKL. CDR3 protein: CASSQLVRGSTEAFF. CDR3 in DNA: TGCGCCAGCAGCCAACTGGTGCGGGGGTCGACTGAAGCTTTCTTT.

V usage is TRBV27 and J usage is TRBJ1-1, with D tentatively TRBD1 (5 bases). V was shortened by 5 bases and J by 0 bases, with 16 bases between the two germline ends. The CDR3 contains 16 residues. CDR1 MNHEY and CDR2 SMNVEV come from the germline V gene (reference sequence). The CDR3 reads CASSHGWGPLNTEAFF. The DNA for the CDR3 is TGTGCCAGCAGTCATGGATGGGGACCGCTGAACACTGAAGCTTTCTTT.

The J gene is TRBJ1-1, the V gene TRBV5-1; D gene ambiguous. V was shortened by 0 bases and J by 1 base, with 7 bases between the two germline ends. Germline CDR1 reads SGHRS; CDR2 reads YFSETQ. This CDR3 has 14 amino acids. CDR3 coding DNA: TGCGCCAGCAGCTTGGGACCTGAGAACACTGAAGCTTTCTTT. Protein product: CASSLGPENTEAFF.

The V call is TRBV6-5, the J call TRBJ1-1, with D maybe TRBD1 (6 bases). V dropped 4 bases and J dropped 5 bases, with 14 bases sitting between them. The length of the CDR3 is 14 residues. Germline-derived CDR1 and CDR2 are MNHEY and SVGAGI. CDR3 in DNA: TGTGCCAGCAGTTTGGGGGCTGGGCGTACTGAAGCTTTCTTT. Residues: CASSLGAGRTEAFF.

This rearrangement joins TRBV11-2 to TRBJ2-7; TRBD1 matches 8 bases. V dropped 1 base and J dropped 5; count of bases not matched to a gene: 4. The CDR3 sequence is 14 residues long. The germline V gene encodes CDR1 SGHAT and CDR2 FQNNGV. As DNA, the CDR3 is TGTGCCAGCAGCTTAGTGGACAGGGCAAACGAGCAGTACTTC. It translates to CASSLVDRANEQYF. The full variable domain, its missing parts supplied by reference TRBV11-2 and TRBJ2-7, is EAGVAQSPRYKIIEKRQSVAFWCNPISGHATLYWYQQILGQGPKLLIQFQNNGVVDDSQLPKDRFSAERLKGVDSTLKIQPAKLEDSAVYLCASSLVDRANEQYFGPGTRLTVT.

The rearrangement links TRBV18 to TRBJ2-5; D remains ambiguous. The germline V and J ends were trimmed by 3 bases and 1 base, with 12 bases remaining between them. Germline CDR1 reads KGHSH; CDR2 reads LQKENI. The CDR3 runs to 15 residues. The CDR3 DNA follows: TGTGCCAGCTCACCGGTCACGGCTAGCCAAGAGACCCAGTACTTC. This codes for CASSPVTASQETQYF.

This clone has more than one count but fewer than ten. The chain joins TRBV3-1 (or the pseudogene TRBV3-2) to TRBJ2-2; D is unclear. CDR3 size: 14 residues. CDR1 is LGHDT, CDR2 YNNKEL, per germline (reference sequence). Trimming took off 3 bases at V and 6 bases at J, with 11 bases between the two ends. CDR3 nucleotides: TGTGCCAGCAGCCACCACACCAGTGCCGGGGAGCTGTTTTTT. This translates into CASSHHTSAGELFF.

This chain links TRBV7-9 with TRBJ2-3, with D unclear. Germline V lookup: CDR1 SEHNR, CDR2 FQNEAQ (reference sequence). V shed 5 bases and J shed 6 bases, with 6 bases lying between them. The CDR3 has 11 amino acids. The CDR3 DNA is TGTGCCAGCAGCCCCCAGGATACGCAGTATTTT. Amino acids: CASSPQDTQYF.

The gene calls are TRBV27 and TRBJ2-3; D is perhaps TRBD2 (6 bases). Trimming removed 5 bases at V and 0 bases at J, with 12 bases between. The CDR3 length is 15 residues. In germline, CDR1 is MNHEY, CDR2 SMNVEV (reference sequence). The CDR3 protein is CASSRTITSTDTQYF. The CDR3 nucleotides read TGTGCCAGCAGTCGGACTATTACTAGCACAGATACGCAGTATTTT.